The rows below give T cell receptor beta chains drawn from one sample of a study of blood T cell repertoires in COVID-19. Some clones are missing from TCRdb's copy, which holds only in-frame ones; the method was immunoSEQ multiplex PCR. The profile shows under 300,000 clones, around 84% of them singletons. The material sequenced was PBMCs or T cells enriched from blood (not recorded which). All receptors derive from a man younger than 30 who had recovered from COVID-19. The CDR3 runs from the conserved cysteine through the conserved F or W. A D gene is named only where the DNA matches it firmly. Size tells how often a clone was seen (once, few, many) or the class of an expanded clone, and some rows leave it out.

TRBJ2-7 | TRBD1 | . | TRBV4-1 | TGCGCCAGCAGCCAAAGCCCCGGGACAGGGGCCTACGAGCAGTACTTC | CASSQSPGTGAYEQYF
TRBJ2-1 | TRBD2 | . | TRBV19 | TGTGCCAGTAGTATAGATCTTGGTGCTAGCGGGTCCTACAATGAGCAGTTCTTC | CASSIDLGASGSYNEQFF
TRBJ1-2 | TRBD1 | . | TRBV14 | TGTGCCAGCAGCCAGGTGGGACAGGGGTCGGTCGGCTACACCTTC | CASSQVGQGSVGYTF
TRBJ1-6 | . | . | TRBV3-1/TRBV3-2 | TGTGCCAGCAGCCAAGTGAGGGGGAATTCACCCCTCCACTTT | CASSQVRGNSPLHF
TRBJ1-1 | . | . | TRBV5-1 | TGCGCCAGCAGCTTGGGGAGAACTGAAGCTTTCTTT | CASSLGRTEAFF
TRBJ1-1 | TRBD1 | . | TRBV28 | TGTGCCAGCAGTTCGGGTACAGGGGGCCGGGCTGAAGCTTTCTTT | CASSSGTGGRAEAFF
TRBJ1-4 | . | . | TRBV5-1 | TGCGCCAGCAGTTACCAGACAGGACGTCTTGAAAAACTGTTTTTT | CASSYQTGRLEKLFF
TRBJ1-2 | . | . | TRBV12-5 | TGTGCTAGTGGTTTGGTACAGGGCTATGGCTACACCTTC | CASGLVQGYGYTF
TRBJ2-7 | TRBD2 | . | TRBV3-1/TRBV3-2 | TGTGCCAGCAGCCAAGACCTGACTAGCGGGGCTCTCTACGAGCAGTACTTC | CASSQDLTSGALYEQYF
TRBJ2-5 | . | . | TRBV19 | TGTGCCAGTAAGGAGAGGGGGGGACAAGAGACCCAGTACTTC | CASKERGGQETQYF
TRBJ1-6 | TRBD1 | . | TRBV6-2/TRBV6-3 | TGTGCCAGCAGTCGACAGGGGTTATCACCCCTCCACTTT | CASSRQGLSPLHF
TRBJ1-6 | TRBD1 | few | TRBV2 | TGTGCCAGCAGTGGTGGGACAGGGCCACCTTATAATTCACCCCTCCACTTT | CASSGGTGPPYNSPLHF
TRBJ2-2 | TRBD2 | . | TRBV7-9 | TGTGCCAGCAGCCTAGGCGGGACTAGTCGTACCGGGGAGCTGTTTTTT | CASSLGGTSRTGELFF
TRBJ2-5 | . | . | TRBV4-1 | TGCGCCAGCAGCCAAGGGAGCCGCCAAGAGACCCAGTACTTC | CASSQGSRQETQYF
TRBJ2-7 | TRBD1 | . | TRBV30 | TGTGCCTGGACCGTATTGACAGGGGCAGAGCAGTACTTC | CAWTVLTGAEQYF
TRBJ1-3 | . | . | TRBV30 | TGTGCCTGGACGGGCTCTGGAAACACCATATATTTT | CAWTGSGNTIYF
TRBJ2-1 | TRBD1 | . | TRBV12-3/TRBV12-4 | TGTGCCAGCAGTTGGGGACAGGGTAATGAGCAGTTCTTC | CASSWGQGNEQFF
TRBJ2-3 | TRBD2 | . | TRBV7-9 | TGTGCCAGCAGCTCGGGACTAGGGATAGATACGCAGTATTTT | CASSSGLGIDTQYF
TRBJ2-7 | TRBD1 | . | TRBV7-9 | TGTGCCAGCAGCTTAGCGGAGACAGGGGAACGAAAGCAGTACTTC | CASSLAETGERKQYF
TRBJ2-1 | TRBD2 | . | TRBV27 | TGTGCCAGCAACGTCGGACTAGCGGGAGTCAATGAGCAGTTCTTC | CASNVGLAGVNEQFF
TRBJ1-6 | TRBD1 | . | TRBV14 | TGTGCCAGCAGCCAAACCAAGACGGGGACAGGACACTACATCCGTAGCTCCTATAATTCACCCCTCCACTTT | CASSQTKTGTGHYIRSSYNSPLHF
TRBJ1-3 | . | . | TRBV7-9 | TGTGCCAGCAGCTCAATAGGTCCCACAGGCTACTCTGGAAACACCATATATTTT | CASSSIGPTGYSGNTIYF
TRBJ1-2 | TRBD1 | . | TRBV30 | TGTGCCTGGAATTTACAGGGGGCGTATGGCTACACCTTC | CAWNLQGAYGYTF
TRBJ1-3 | TRBD1 | . | TRBV5-1 | TGCGCCAGCAGCGACCGGGACAGGGGCCTCTCTGGAAACACCATATATTTT | CASSDRDRGLSGNTIYF
TRBJ2-1 | TRBD1 | . | TRBV11-3 | TGTGCCAGCAGCCTGGGACAGGGCCTATACAATGAGCAGTTCTTC | CASSLGQGLYNEQFF
TRBJ2-3 | TRBD2 | . | TRBV5-4 | TGTGCCAGCAGCTTGGACGGGGGGGTCACAGATACGCAGTATTTT | CASSLDGGVTDTQYF
TRBJ1-2 | TRBD1 | . | TRBV24-1 | TGTGCCACCAGTGATTCCCCGGGGACAGGGAGGAGCGACTATGGCTACACCTTC | CATSDSPGTGRSDYGYTF
TRBJ1-2 | . | . | TRBV28 | TGTGCCGTGGGGGGGGACGCCGAATCCGGCAACTATGGCTACACCTTC | CAVGGDAESGNYGYTF
TRBJ2-2 | TRBD1 | . | TRBV29-1 | TGCAGCGTTGGGATGCGGGACAGGGCCACCGGGGAGCTGTTTTTT | CSVGMRDRATGELFF
TRBJ2-7 | TRBD2 | . | TRBV19 | TGTGCCAGTAGTCAAAAATCTAGCGGGAGTGCCCTCCGATCGCCCGAGCAGTACTTC | CASSQKSSGSALRSPEQYF
TRBJ1-5 | TRBD1 | . | TRBV27 | TGTGCCAGTGACCTGAAGGGGGCGTGCAGCAATCAGCCCCAGCATTTT | CASDLKGACSNQPQHF
TRBJ2-1 | . | . | TRBV24-1 | TGTGCCACCAGTGATCCCACTAGCAATGAGCAGTTCTTC | CATSDPTSNEQFF
TRBJ1-5 | . | . | TRBV5-1 | TGCGCCAGCAGCCGAGAGGGGGATAGCAATCAGCCCCAGCATTTT | CASSREGDSNQPQHF
TRBJ2-7 | . | . | TRBV7-8 | TGTGCCAGCAGCTTAGCGGAGACGAGCTCCTACGAGCAGTACTTC | CASSLAETSSYEQYF
TRBJ1-2 | TRBD1 | few | TRBV5-1 | TGCGCCAGCAGTACGACAGGGTTGGGCTATGGCTACACCTTC | CASSTTGLGYGYTF
TRBJ2-3 | TRBD1 | . | TRBV10-1 | TGCGCCAGCAGTACAGGGGGTGTTGGGACAGATACGCAGTATTTT | CASSTGGVGTDTQYF
TRBJ1-2 | TRBD1 | . | TRBV7-2 | TGTGCCAGCAGCGTTCAGACAGGGAACTATGGCTACACCTTC | CASSVQTGNYGYTF
TRBJ1-1 | . | . | TRBV5-4 | TGTGCCAGCAGCTTAGGACAGAATTGGGGCACTGAAGCTTTCTTT | CASSLGQNWGTEAFF
TRBJ1-1 | . | . | TRBV9 | TGTGCCAGCAGCTCAAGACAGAACACTGAAGCTTTCTTT | CASSSRQNTEAFF
TRBJ2-5 | TRBD1 | . | TRBV3-1/TRBV3-2 | TGTGCCAGCAGCCTAAGGACAGGGGGCTGGGAGACCCAGTACTTC | CASSLRTGGWETQYF
TRBJ2-7 | . | once | TRBV3-1/TRBV3-2 | TGTGCCAGCAGCCAAGACCTGTCAGGGCCGTCCTACGAGCAGTACTTC | CASSQDLSGPSYEQYF
TRBJ2-2 | . | . | TRBV7-8 | TGTGCCAGCAGCCCAGAGAACACCGGGGAGCTGTTTTTT | CASSPENTGELFF
TRBJ2-7 | TRBD1 | . | TRBV18 | TGTGCCAGCTCACCCCGGACAGGGGGCATCAACGAGCAGTACTTC | CASSPRTGGINEQYF
TRBJ1-5 | TRBD1 | once | TRBV6-5 | TGTGCCAGCAGTCAAAATACAGGGGGAGGTCAGCCCCAGCATTTT | CASSQNTGGGQPQHF
TRBJ2-1 | . | . | TRBV27 | TGTGCCAGCAGTTTATCAGCCACGTGGAGCCAGTACAATGAGCAGTTCTTC | CASSLSATWSQYNEQFF
TRBJ1-2 | TRBD1 | . | TRBV14 | TGTGCCAGCAGCCAAGGGGACAGCTTTCGTGGCTACACCTTC | CASSQGDSFRGYTF